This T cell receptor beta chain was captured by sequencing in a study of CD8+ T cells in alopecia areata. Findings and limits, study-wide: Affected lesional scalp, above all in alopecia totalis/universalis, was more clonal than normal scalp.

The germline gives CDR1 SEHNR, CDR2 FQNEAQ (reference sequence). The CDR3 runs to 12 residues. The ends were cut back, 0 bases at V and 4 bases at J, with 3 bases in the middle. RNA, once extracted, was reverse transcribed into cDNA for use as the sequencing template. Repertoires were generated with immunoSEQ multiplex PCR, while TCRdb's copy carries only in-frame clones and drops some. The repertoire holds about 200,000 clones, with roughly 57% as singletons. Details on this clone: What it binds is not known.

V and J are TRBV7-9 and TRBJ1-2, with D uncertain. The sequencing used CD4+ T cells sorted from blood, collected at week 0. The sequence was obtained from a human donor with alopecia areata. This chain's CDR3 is CASSLASYGYTF. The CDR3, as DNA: TGTGCCAGCAGCTTAGCCAGCTATGGCTACACCTTC.